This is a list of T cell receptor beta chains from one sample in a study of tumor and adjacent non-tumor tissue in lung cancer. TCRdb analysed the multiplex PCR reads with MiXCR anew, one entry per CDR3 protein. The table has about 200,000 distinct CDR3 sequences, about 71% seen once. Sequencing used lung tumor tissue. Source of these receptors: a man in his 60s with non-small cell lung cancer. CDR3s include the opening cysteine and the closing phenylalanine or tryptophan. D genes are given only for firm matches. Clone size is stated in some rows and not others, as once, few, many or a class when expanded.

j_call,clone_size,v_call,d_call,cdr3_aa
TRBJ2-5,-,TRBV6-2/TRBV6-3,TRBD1,CASSTRTGELETQYF
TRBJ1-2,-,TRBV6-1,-,CACSGSGPSRDGYTF
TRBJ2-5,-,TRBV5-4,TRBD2,CASSREVAGDQETQHF
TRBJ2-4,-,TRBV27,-,CASSLHVKGDIQYF
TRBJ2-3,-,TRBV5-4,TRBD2,CARSLAFGGADTQYF
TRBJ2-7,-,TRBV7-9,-,CAGSPTTIYEQYF
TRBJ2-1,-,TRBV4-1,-,CASSPRGGSYNEQFF
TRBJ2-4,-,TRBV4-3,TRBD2,CAGSQDGLADSAKNIQYF
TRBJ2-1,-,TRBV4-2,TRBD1,CASIHGDRAVNEQFF
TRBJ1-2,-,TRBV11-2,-,CASSEGDGARGGYIF
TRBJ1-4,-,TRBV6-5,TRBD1,CASSEDRRQKKLFF
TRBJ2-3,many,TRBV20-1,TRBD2,CSARSSGGASDTQYF
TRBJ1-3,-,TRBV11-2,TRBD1,CASREQGSSSGIIIYF
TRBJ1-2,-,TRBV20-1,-,CSASRGLNYGYNF
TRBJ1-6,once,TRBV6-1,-,CANSSGPYSSPLHF
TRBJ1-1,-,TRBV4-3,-,CASARDETEAFF
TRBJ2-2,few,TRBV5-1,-,CASSLNWGNTGELFF
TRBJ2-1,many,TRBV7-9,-,CASSLGGRGGNEQFF
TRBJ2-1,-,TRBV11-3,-,CASSLLRVDEKFF
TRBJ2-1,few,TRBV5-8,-,CASSSHGRFNEQFF
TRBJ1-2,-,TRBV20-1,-,CSSTPTAPNYGYTF
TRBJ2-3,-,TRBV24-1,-,CVTSDRKSSDTQYF
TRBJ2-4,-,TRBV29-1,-,CSVEHPEGGRGAKNVQYF
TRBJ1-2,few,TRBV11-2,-,CVSSPGLMYGYTF
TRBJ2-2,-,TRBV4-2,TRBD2,CASSFRPTSASGKLFF
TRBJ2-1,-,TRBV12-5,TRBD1,CASGPGLSDRGDEQFF
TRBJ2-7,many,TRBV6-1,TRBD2,CASSESGTSAYEQYF
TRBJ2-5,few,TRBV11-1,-,CANSLGWSQESQYF
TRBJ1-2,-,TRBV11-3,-,CASSPRRQINYGYTF
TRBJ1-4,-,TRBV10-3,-,CAISDATGTSEKLFF
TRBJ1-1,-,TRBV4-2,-,CASSSVGGNTEASF
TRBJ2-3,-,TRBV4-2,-,CANSQDDVGRRTQYF
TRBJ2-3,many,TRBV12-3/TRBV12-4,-,CASSLNRATDTQYF
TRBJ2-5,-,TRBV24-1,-,CATSDVQTQYF
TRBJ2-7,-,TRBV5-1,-,CASSYAGTNYEQYF
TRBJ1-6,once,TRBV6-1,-,CVSSCLQGSHLHF
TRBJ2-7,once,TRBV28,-,CASSFLGSEQYF
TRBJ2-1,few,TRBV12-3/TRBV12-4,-,CASSFPNGGIDEQFF
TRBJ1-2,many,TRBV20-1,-,CSARREAQGYTF
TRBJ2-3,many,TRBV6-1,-,CASGAPSTDTQYF
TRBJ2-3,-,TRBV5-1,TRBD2,CASSISSGGSTDKQYF
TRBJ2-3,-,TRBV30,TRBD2,CAWTRENTDAQYF
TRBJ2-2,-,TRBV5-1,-,CASSLMVSLNTGGLFF
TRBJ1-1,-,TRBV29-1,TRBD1,CNVGHRDRGFDTEAFF
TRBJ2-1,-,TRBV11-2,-,CASNLGRNPFYNEHFF
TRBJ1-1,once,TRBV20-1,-,CRARDGQRGTEAFF
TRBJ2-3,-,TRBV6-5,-,CACSYLLGLAELPTDTQYF
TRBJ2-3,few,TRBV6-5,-,CASSPTRGSTDTQYF
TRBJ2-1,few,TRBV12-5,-,CASHRGERNYNEQFF
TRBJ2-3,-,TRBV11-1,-,CASSLRSTDAQYF